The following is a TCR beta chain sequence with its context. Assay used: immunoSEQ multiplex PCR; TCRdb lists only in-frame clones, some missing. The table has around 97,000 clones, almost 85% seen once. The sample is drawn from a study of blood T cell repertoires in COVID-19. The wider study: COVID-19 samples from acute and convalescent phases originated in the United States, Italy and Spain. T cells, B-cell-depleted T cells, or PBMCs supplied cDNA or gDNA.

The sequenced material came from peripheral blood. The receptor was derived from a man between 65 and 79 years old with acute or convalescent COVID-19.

CDR3 sequence (DNA): TGTGCCAGTAGTACCGGGGGACAAGAGACCCAGTACTTC. Encoded protein: CASSTGGQETQYF. This chain joins TRBV19 and TRBJ2-5, with D perhaps matching TRBD2 (6 bases). This CDR3 is 13 amino acids long. Germline CDR1 LNHDA, CDR2 SQIVND (reference sequence). The V and J ends lost 4 bases and 2 bases respectively, with 8 bases between them.